This TCR beta chain was documented in a study of cytomegalovirus exposure and HLA in healthy donors. At the level of the study: Later, an analysis reported that the 120 or so validation repertoires had used the same platform as the 500 to 800 first-cohort repertoires.

The protocol was immunoSEQ multiplex PCR, while the TCRdb copy is restricted to in-frame clones and leaves out a portion. The sample yields 110,000 or so clones, roughly 90% seen once. Study-level points and caveats: While the bulk of TCR sequences proved rare, some public TCRs turned up in many donors. It was found in a later analysis that first-cohort TCR clusters tended to co-occur in the 130 or so validation repertoires. The CMV antigen specificity of a few CMV-associated chains was confirmed through in vitro analysis.

As for this clone: Its cognate antigen is unknown.

CDR3 length: 16 amino acids. Germline V CDR1 and CDR2: MNHEY, SVGAGI. V was pared by 0 bases and J by 7 bases, with 16 bases between. The chain couples TRBV6-5 to TRBJ2-1; TRBD2 might be the D (5 bases). The clonotype comes from a woman younger than 30 in good health and CMV-seronegative. Sequences were obtained from PBMCs. CDR3 loop: CASSYSSGSAPNEQFF. DNA for the CDR3: TGTGCCAGCAGTTACTCGTCGGGGTCTGCGCCAAATGAGCAGTTCTTC.